The T cell receptor (beta chain) under discussion was sequenced for a study of T cell responses to AZD1222 COVID-19 vaccine. General study results and limits: Clonal diversity may have been underestimated in mostly white British donors.

Concerning this clone itself: What it binds is not known.

The CDR3 consists of 14 residues. V lost 1 base and J lost 0, with 5 bases in between. CDR1 and CDR2 from the germline V gene are SGHTA and FQGNSA. The table came from immunoSEQ multiplex PCR; TCRdb's copy has only in-frame clones and leaves some out. This table holds roughly 97,000 clones, around 88% found once. The sequences come from peripheral blood, collected on day 0 of AZD1222 vaccination. The chain recombines TRBV7-2 with TRBJ2-3; D is undetermined. The TCR comes from an adult in good health. Written as DNA, the CDR3 is TGTGCCAGCAGCTTAGGTCGGAGCACAGATACGCAGTATTTT. Translating it yields CASSLGRSTDTQYF.